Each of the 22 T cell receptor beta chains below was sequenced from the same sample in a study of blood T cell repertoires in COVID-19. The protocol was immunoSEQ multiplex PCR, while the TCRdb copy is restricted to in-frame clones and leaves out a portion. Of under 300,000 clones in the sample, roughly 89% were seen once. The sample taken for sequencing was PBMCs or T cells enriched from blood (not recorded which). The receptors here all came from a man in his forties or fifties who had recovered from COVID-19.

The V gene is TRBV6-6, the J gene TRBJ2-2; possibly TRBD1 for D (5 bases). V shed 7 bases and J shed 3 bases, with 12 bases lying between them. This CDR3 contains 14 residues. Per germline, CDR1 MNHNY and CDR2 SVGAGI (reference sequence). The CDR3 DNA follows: TGTGCCAGCAATATTAGGGGTGACACCGGGGAGCTGTTTTTT. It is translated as CASNIRGDTGELFF.

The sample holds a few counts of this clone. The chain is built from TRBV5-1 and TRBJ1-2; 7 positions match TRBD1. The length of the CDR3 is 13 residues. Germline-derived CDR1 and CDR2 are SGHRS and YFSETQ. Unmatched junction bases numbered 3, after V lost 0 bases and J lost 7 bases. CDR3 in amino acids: CASSLEGAGGYTF. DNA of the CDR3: TGCGCCAGCAGCTTGGAGGGGGCCGGTGGCTACACCTTC.

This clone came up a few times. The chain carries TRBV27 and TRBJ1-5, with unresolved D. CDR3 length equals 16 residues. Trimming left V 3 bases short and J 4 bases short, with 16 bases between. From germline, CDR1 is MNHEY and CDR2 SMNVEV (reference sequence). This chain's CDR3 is CASSFSSASPNQPQHF. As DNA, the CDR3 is TGTGCCAGCAGTTTTAGTAGTGCGTCCCCAAATCAGCCCCAGCATTTT.

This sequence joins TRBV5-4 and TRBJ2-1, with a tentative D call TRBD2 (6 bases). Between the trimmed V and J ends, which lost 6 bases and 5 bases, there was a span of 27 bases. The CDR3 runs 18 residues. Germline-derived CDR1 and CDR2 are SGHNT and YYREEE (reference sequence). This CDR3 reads CASIARGYGVSWDNEQFF. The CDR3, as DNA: TGTGCCAGCATCGCCCGGGGGTACGGGGTTTCTTGGGACAATGAGCAGTTCTTC.

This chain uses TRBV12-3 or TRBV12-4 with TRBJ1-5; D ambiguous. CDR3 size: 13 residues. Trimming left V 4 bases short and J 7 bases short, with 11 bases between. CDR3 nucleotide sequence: TGTGCCAGCAGTTCGCAGGCAGGACAGCCCCAGCATTTT. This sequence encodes CASSSQAGQPQHF.

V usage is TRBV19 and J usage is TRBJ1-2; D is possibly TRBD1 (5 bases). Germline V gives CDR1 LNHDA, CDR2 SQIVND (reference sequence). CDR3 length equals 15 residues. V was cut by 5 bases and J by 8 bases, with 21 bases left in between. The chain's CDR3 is CASSVSSGVFSGYTF. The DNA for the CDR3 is TGTGCCAGTAGTGTCTCCTCGGGGGTTTTTTCGGGCTACACCTTC.

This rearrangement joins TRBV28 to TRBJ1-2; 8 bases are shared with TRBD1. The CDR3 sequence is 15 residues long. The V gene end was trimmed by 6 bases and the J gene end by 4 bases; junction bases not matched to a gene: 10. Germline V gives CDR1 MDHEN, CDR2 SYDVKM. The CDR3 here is CASRTGQVGFYGYTF. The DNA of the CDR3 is TGTGCCAGCAGGACGGGACAGGTTGGGTTCTATGGCTACACCTTC.

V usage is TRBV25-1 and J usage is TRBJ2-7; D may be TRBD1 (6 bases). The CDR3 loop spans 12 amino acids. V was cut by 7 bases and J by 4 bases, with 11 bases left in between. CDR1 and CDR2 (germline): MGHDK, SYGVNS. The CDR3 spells CASKEDRYEQYF. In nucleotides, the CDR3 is TGTGCCAGCAAGGAGGACAGATACGAGCAGTACTTC.

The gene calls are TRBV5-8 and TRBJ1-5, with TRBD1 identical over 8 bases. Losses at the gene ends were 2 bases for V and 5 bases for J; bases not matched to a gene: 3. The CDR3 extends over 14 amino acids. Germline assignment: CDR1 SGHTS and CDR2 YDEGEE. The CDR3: CASSFGTGHQPQHF. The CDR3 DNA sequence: TGTGCCAGCAGCTTCGGGACAGGACATCAGCCCCAGCATTTT.

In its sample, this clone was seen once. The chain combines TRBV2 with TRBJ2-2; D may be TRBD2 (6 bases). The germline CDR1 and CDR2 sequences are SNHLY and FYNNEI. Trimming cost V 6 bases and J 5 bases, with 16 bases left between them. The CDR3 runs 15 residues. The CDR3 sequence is CASRSVGGRTGELFF. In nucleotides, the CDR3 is TGTGCCAGCAGATCGGTGGGGGGACGAACCGGGGAGCTGTTTTTT.

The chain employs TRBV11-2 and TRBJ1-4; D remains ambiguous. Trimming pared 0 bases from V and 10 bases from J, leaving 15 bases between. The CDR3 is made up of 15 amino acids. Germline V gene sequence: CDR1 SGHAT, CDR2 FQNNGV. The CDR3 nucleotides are TGTGCCAGCAGCTTAGACTCTTCGCAATCCGGAAAACTGTTTTTT. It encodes CASSLDSSQSGKLFF.

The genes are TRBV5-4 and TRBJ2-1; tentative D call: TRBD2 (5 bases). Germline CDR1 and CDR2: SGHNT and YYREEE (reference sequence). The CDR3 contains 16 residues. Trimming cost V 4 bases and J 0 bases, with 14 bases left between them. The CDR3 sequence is CASSRDDYSSYNEQFF. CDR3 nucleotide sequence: TGTGCCAGCAGCAGGGATGACTATAGCTCCTACAATGAGCAGTTCTTC.

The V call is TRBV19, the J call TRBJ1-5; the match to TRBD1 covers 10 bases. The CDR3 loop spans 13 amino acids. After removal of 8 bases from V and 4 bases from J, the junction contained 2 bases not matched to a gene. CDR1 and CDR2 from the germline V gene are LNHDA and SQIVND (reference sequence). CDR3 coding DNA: TGTGCCAGTCGGGACAGGGGAAATCAGCCCCAGCATTTT. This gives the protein CASRDRGNQPQHF.

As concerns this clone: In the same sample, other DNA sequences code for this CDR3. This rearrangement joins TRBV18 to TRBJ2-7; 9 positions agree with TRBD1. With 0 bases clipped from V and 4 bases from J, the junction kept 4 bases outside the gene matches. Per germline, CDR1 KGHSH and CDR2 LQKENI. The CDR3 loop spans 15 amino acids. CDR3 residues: CASSPPGQGSYEQYF. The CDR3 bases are TGTGCCAGCTCACCACCGGGACAGGGCTCGTACGAGCAGTACTTC.

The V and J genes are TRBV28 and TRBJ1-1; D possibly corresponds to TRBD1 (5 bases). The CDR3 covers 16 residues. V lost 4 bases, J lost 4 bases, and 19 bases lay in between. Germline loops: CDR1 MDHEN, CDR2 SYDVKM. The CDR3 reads CASSSPPGRDGTEAFF. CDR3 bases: TGTGCCAGCAGTTCCCCGCCGGGGAGGGACGGCACTGAAGCTTTCTTT.

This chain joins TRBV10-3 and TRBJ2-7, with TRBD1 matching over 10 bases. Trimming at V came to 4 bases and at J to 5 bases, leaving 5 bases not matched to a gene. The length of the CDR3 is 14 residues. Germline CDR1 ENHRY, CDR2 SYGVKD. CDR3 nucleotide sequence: TGTGCCATCAGTGGGGACAGGGGTTCGGACGAGCAGTACTTC. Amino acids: CAISGDRGSDEQYF.

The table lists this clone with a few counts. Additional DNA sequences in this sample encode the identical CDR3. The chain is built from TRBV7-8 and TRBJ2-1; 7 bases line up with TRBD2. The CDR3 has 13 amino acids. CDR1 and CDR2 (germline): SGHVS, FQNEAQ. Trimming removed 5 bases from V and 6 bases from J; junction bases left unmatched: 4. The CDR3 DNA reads TGTGCCAGCAGCCGACTAGCAGCCAATGAGCAGTTCTTC. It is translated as CASSRLAANEQFF.

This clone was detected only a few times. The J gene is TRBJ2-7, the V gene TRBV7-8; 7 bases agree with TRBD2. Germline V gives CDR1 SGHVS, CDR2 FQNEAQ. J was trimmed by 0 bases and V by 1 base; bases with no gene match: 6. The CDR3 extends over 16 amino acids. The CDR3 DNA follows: TGTGCCAGCAGCTTAGATGAGCGGGGTCCCTCCTACGAGCAGTACTTC. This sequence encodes CASSLDERGPSYEQYF.

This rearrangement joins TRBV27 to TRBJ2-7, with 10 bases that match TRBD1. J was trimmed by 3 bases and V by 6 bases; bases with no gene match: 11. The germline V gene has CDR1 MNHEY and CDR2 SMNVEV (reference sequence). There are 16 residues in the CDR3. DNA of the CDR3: TGTGCCAGCAGGCCGGACCGGGACAGGGGTATCTACGAGCAGTACTTC. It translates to CASRPDRDRGIYEQYF.

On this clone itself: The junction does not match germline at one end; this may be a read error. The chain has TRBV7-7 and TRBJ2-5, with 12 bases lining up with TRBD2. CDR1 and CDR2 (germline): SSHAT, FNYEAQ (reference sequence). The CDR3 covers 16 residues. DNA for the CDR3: TGTGCTAGCAGCCCAGGACTAGCGGGGCCCCAAGAGACCCAGTACTTC. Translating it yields CASSPGLAGPQETQYF. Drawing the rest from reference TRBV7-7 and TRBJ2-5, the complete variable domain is GAGVSQSPRYKVTKRGQDVTLRCDPISSHATLYWYQQALGQGPEFLTYFNYEAQPDKSGLPSDRFSAERPEGSISTLTIQRTEQRDSAMYRCASSPGLAGPQETQYFGPGTRLLVL.

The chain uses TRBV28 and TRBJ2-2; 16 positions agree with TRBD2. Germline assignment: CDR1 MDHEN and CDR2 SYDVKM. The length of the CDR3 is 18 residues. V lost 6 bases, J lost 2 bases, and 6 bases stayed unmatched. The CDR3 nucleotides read TGTGCCAGCAGGGGACTAGCGGGAGGGCCAATCAACACCGGGGAGCTGTTTTTT. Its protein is CASRGLAGGPINTGELFF. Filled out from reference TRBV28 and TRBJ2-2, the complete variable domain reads DVKVTQSSRYLVKRTGEKVFLECVQDMDHENMFWYRQDPGLGLRLIYFSYDVKMKEKGDIPEGYSVSREKKERFSLILESASTNQTSMYLCASRGLAGGPINTGELFFGEGSRLTVL.

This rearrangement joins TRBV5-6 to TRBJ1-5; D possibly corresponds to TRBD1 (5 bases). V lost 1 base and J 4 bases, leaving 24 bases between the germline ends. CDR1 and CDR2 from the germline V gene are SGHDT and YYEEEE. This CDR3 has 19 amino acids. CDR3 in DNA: TGTGCCAGCAGCTTGAGGACGGGGGGTATTTCGGTTCGAAATCAGCCCCAGCATTTT. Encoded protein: CASSLRTGGISVRNQPQHF.